Listed here are 10 T cell receptor beta chains from one sample, sequenced in a study of blood T cell repertoires in COVID-19. Sequenced by immunoSEQ multiplex PCR; TCRdb stores in-frame clones only, minus some. The sample has about 94,000 clones; just under 80% are singletons. The source material was peripheral blood. These receptors came from an older man with COVID-19, enrolled during active disease.

The V and J genes are TRBV7-9 and TRBJ1-2; D gene unclear. V dropped 5 bases and J dropped 4 bases, with 14 bases sitting between them. Germline V CDR1 and CDR2: SEHNR, FQNEAQ (reference sequence). This CDR3 spans 14 amino acids. This CDR3 is CASSRQKGSYGYTF. For the CDR3, the DNA is TGTGCCAGCAGCCGTCAGAAAGGGAGCTATGGCTACACCTTC. Drawing the rest from reference TRBV7-9 and TRBJ1-2, the complete variable domain is DTGVSQNPRHKITKRGQNVTFRCDPISEHNRLYWYRQTLGQGPEFLTYFQNEAQLEKSRLLSDRFSAERPKGSFSTLEIQRTEQGDSAMYLCASSRQKGSYGYTFGSGTRLTVV.

The sample holds many counts of this clone. The chain uses TRBV19 and TRBJ2-7, with D perhaps matching TRBD1 (6 bases). The CDR3 spans 16 residues. Trimming removed 4 bases at V and 0 bases at J, with 16 bases between. In germline, CDR1 is LNHDA, CDR2 SQIVND (reference sequence). CDR3 residues: CASSKRQVTSSYEQYF. In nucleotides, the CDR3 is TGTGCCAGTAGTAAGAGACAGGTTACCAGCTCCTACGAGCAGTACTTC.

This chain joins TRBV27 and TRBJ2-7, with D perhaps TRBD1 (6 bases). CDR1 is MNHEY, CDR2 SMNVEV, per germline (reference sequence). V was clipped by 5 bases and J by 8 bases, with 19 bases between them. The CDR3 is made up of 14 amino acids. Here the CDR3 reads CASSPRTTGNKQYF. CDR3 DNA sequence: TGTGCCAGCAGTCCAAGAACTACAGGGAACAAGCAGTACTTC.

This chain connects TRBV9 to TRBJ2-5; D might be TRBD2 (6 bases). V lost 0 bases and J 5 bases, leaving 11 bases between the germline ends. The germline V gene encodes CDR1 SGDLS and CDR2 YYNGEE. CDR3 length: 14 residues. The CDR3 protein is CASSVGGVGETQYF. CDR3 nucleotides: TGTGCCAGCAGCGTAGGGGGGGTCGGTGAGACCCAGTACTTC. Full variable domain (remainder filled in from reference TRBV9 and TRBJ2-5): DSGVTQTPKHLITATGQRVTLRCSPRSGDLSVYWYQQSLDQGLQFLIQYYNGEERAKGNILERFSAQQFPDLHSELNLSSLELGDSALYFCASSVGGVGETQYFGPGTRLLVL.

This clone was recorded many times. This chain uses TRBV7-9 with TRBJ1-3; D not resolved. Germline V lookup: CDR1 SEHNR, CDR2 FQNEAQ (reference sequence). Between the trimmed V and J ends, which lost 5 bases and 0 bases, there was a span of 11 bases. The CDR3 consists of 15 residues. This CDR3 is CASSETPVSGNTIYF. CDR3 bases: TGTGCCAGCAGCGAGACACCGGTCTCTGGAAACACCATATATTTT.

The CDR3 reads CSVGTVYGYTF. CDR3 sequence (DNA): TGCAGCGTTGGGACAGTCTATGGCTACACCTTC. The V and J genes are TRBV29-1 and TRBJ1-2; perhaps TRBD1 as D (6 bases). CDR1 is SQVTM, CDR2 ANQGSEA, per germline. V lost 4 bases and J 4 bases, leaving 7 bases between the germline ends. The CDR3 has 11 amino acids. Full variable domain (outside the CDR3, taken from reference TRBV29-1 and TRBJ1-2): SAVISQKPSRDICQRGTSLTIQCQVDSQVTMMFWYRQQPGQSLTLIATANQGSEATYESGFVIDKFPISRPNLTFSTLTVSNMSPEDSSIYLCSVGTVYGYTFGSGTRLTVV.

The V call is TRBV18, the J call TRBJ2-1; D is possibly TRBD2 (5 bases). The germline CDR1 and CDR2 sequences are KGHSH and LQKENI. The CDR3 totals 17 residues. Trimming took 3 bases from V and 4 from J, leaving 19 bases between them. The CDR3 is CASSPIPGGPYYNEQFF. CDR3 in DNA: TGTGCCAGCTCACCGATCCCTGGCGGGCCATATTACAATGAGCAGTTCTTC.

V usage is TRBV3-1 (or the pseudogene TRBV3-2) and J usage is TRBJ2-5; the match to TRBD2 covers 7 bases. The germline V gene has CDR1 LGHDT and CDR2 YNNKEL (reference sequence). CDR3 length equals 17 residues. Trimming at V came to 4 bases and at J to 5 bases, leaving 16 bases not matched to a gene. CDR3 bases: TGTGCCAGCAGCCGCGAAAGTCCGGGACGGCGGGAGGAGACCCAGTACTTC. Translating gives CASSRESPGRREETQYF.

This chain connects TRBV12-3 or TRBV12-4 to TRBJ2-5; the D gene is possibly TRBD1 (6 bases). The CDR3 runs to 13 residues. Trimming removed 4 bases from V and 1 base from J, with 7 bases in between. This CDR3 reads CASSWTVQETQYF. The CDR3 nucleotides are TGTGCCAGCAGTTGGACAGTCCAAGAGACCCAGTACTTC.

V is TRBV7-9 and J is TRBJ2-3; weak D call: TRBD2 (6 bases). The ends were cut back, 2 bases at V and 6 bases at J, with 18 bases in the middle. Germline CDR1 SEHNR, CDR2 FQNEAQ (reference sequence). This CDR3 contains 16 residues. The chain's CDR3 is CASSLLSGTEKDTQYF. CDR3 coding DNA: TGTGCCAGCAGCTTACTATCCGGGACTGAAAAGGATACGCAGTATTTT.